A selection of T cell receptor beta chains follows, all from one sample in a study of shared clonotypes between healthy human individuals. Repertoires were generated with immunoSEQ multiplex PCR, while TCRdb's copy carries only in-frame clones and drops some. In the table there are some 530,000 clones, more than 65% of which are singletons. Sequencing used PBMCs. The source is a middle-aged woman in good health. Some clones in this sample may be carry-over from other donors' samples. CDR3s include the opening cysteine and the closing phenylalanine or tryptophan. D genes are given only for firm matches. The size entry is marked missing in some rows and otherwise reads once, few, many or a size class.

j_call: TRBJ2-2
d_call: .
v_call: TRBV28
clone_size: .
cdr3_aa: CASRRGDPTGELFF
cdr3_nt: TGTGCCAGCAGGCGTGGGGACCCCACCGGGGAGCTGTTTTTT

j_call: TRBJ2-3
d_call: .
v_call: TRBV5-4
clone_size: .
cdr3_aa: CASGIPSTDTQYF
cdr3_nt: TGTGCCAGCGGCATCCCTAGCACAGATACGCAGTATTTT

j_call: TRBJ2-2
d_call: TRBD2
v_call: TRBV6-4
clone_size: .
cdr3_aa: CAISVTSVSTGELFF
cdr3_nt: TGTGCCATCAGTGTAACTAGCGTGAGCACCGGGGAGCTGTTTTTT

j_call: TRBJ2-1
d_call: .
v_call: TRBV10-2
clone_size: .
cdr3_aa: CASSEWAMQYNEQFF
cdr3_nt: TGCGCCAGCAGTGAATGGGCAATGCAATACAATGAGCAGTTCTTC

j_call: TRBJ2-3
d_call: .
v_call: TRBV5-1
clone_size: .
cdr3_aa: CASSPRDLSTDTQYF
cdr3_nt: TGCGCCAGCAGCCCCCGGGACCTGAGCACAGATACGCAGTATTTT

j_call: TRBJ2-7
d_call: .
v_call: TRBV10-3
clone_size: .
cdr3_aa: CAISEYGSYEQYF
cdr3_nt: TGTGCCATCAGTGAGTATGGGAGCTACGAGCAGTACTTC

j_call: TRBJ2-3
d_call: TRBD2
v_call: TRBV5-5
clone_size: .
cdr3_aa: CASSLFRTSGRDTQYF
cdr3_nt: TGTGCCAGCAGCTTATTCAGGACTAGCGGGAGGGATACGCAGTATTTT

j_call: TRBJ2-5
d_call: .
v_call: TRBV11-2
clone_size: few
cdr3_aa: CASSFWGVTSQETQYF
cdr3_nt: TGTGCCAGCAGCTTCTGGGGGGTAACTTCCCAAGAGACCCAGTACTTC

j_call: TRBJ1-1
d_call: .
v_call: TRBV9
clone_size: .
cdr3_aa: CASSGQLANTEAFF
cdr3_nt: TGTGCCAGCAGCGGACAGTTGGCGAACACTGAAGCTTTCTTT

j_call: TRBJ2-5
d_call: .
v_call: TRBV27
clone_size: .
cdr3_aa: CASSHIHQETQYF
cdr3_nt: TGTGCCAGCAGTCACATCCACCAAGAGACCCAGTACTTC

j_call: TRBJ2-3
d_call: .
v_call: TRBV6-1
clone_size: .
cdr3_aa: CASSESLSQGTDTQYF
cdr3_nt: TGTGCCAGCAGTGAGAGTCTCTCCCAGGGCACAGATACGCAGTATTTT

j_call: TRBJ2-3
d_call: TRBD2
v_call: TRBV28
clone_size: .
cdr3_aa: CASSLRGAQTDTQYF
cdr3_nt: TGTGCCAGCAGTTTGCGGGGGGCGCAGACAGATACGCAGTATTTT

j_call: TRBJ2-2
d_call: .
v_call: TRBV5-1
clone_size: .
cdr3_aa: CASSLEGTNTGELFF
cdr3_nt: TGCGCCAGCAGCTTGGAGGGTACGAACACCGGGGAGCTGTTTTTT

j_call: TRBJ1-2
d_call: .
v_call: TRBV14
clone_size: .
cdr3_aa: CASSLRRSGNYGYTF
cdr3_nt: TGTGCCAGCAGCTTGCGTAGGAGCGGGAACTATGGCTACACCTTC

j_call: TRBJ2-5
d_call: .
v_call: TRBV6-6
clone_size: .
cdr3_aa: CASGGASGWETQYF
cdr3_nt: TGTGCCAGCGGGGGGGCTAGCGGATGGGAGACCCAGTACTTC

j_call: TRBJ2-5
d_call: TRBD1
v_call: TRBV2
clone_size: .
cdr3_aa: CASSDGTGGETQYF
cdr3_nt: TGTGCCAGCAGTGATGGGACAGGGGGAGAGACCCAGTACTTC

j_call: TRBJ2-3
d_call: .
v_call: TRBV9
clone_size: .
cdr3_aa: CASSVISVTDTQYF
cdr3_nt: TGTGCCAGCAGCGTAATTTCGGTTACAGATACGCAGTATTTT

j_call: TRBJ1-3
d_call: TRBD1
v_call: TRBV7-2
clone_size: .
cdr3_aa: CASSLGQATGNTIYF
cdr3_nt: TGTGCCAGCAGCCTGGGACAGGCGACTGGAAACACCATATATTTT